The 24 T cell receptor beta chains presented below share a single source sample, sequenced in a study of T cell repertoires in cytomegalovirus infection. Antigens of these TCRs are unknown. A single record per CDR3 protein comes from TCRdb applying MiXCR to the reads. Here the sample spans hundreds of thousands of distinct CDR3 sequences, around 35% being singletons. The sequencing here drew on cultured PBMCs, taken from culture after CMV antigen stimulation. The receptors were gathered from a human donor in good health (CMV status not recorded). Some clones in this sample may be carry-over from other donors' samples.

In this sample, this clonotype turned up once. The CDR3 bases are TGCAGTGCTACCCGAGGGGGTAAAGGCTACGAGCAGTACTTC. It encodes CSATRGGKGYEQYF. The chain carries TRBV20-1 and TRBJ2-7; possible D gene TRBD1, 6 bases. CDR1 is DFQATT, CDR2 SNEGSKA, per germline (reference sequence). The CDR3 spans 14 residues. Between the trimmed V and J ends, which lost 4 bases and 3 bases, there was a span of 16 bases.

This clonotype was seen only a few times. This chain uses TRBV20-1 with TRBJ1-1; 7 bases line up with TRBD1. After removal of 4 bases from V and 4 bases from J, the junction contained 12 bases not matched to a gene. Germline assignment: CDR1 DFQATT and CDR2 SNEGSKA (reference sequence). This CDR3 comprises 15 residues. The CDR3: CSAISAGGSGTEAFF. For the CDR3, the DNA is TGCAGTGCTATTTCCGCAGGGGGGTCTGGCACTGAAGCTTTCTTT.

This clonotype showed up just a few times. This chain links TRBV12-3 or TRBV12-4 with TRBJ1-4; D is unresolved. The CDR3 consists of 17 residues. With 3 bases removed from V and 8 bases from J, the gap between germline ends came to 22 bases. This CDR3 reads CASSFDQISGLPEKLFF. CDR3 nucleotides: TGTGCCAGCAGTTTCGACCAAATTTCAGGACTCCCGGAAAAACTGTTTTTT.

This chain joins TRBV12-3 or TRBV12-4 and TRBJ2-1; TRBD2 is a possible D gene (5 bases). The CDR3 runs 12 residues. V shed 4 bases and J shed 10 bases, with 11 bases lying between them. The CDR3 loop reads CASSSLREEQFF. CDR3 DNA: TGTGCCAGCAGTTCTCTCCGGGAAGAGCAGTTCTTC.

A few counts support this clonotype. The V gene is TRBV5-1, the J gene TRBJ2-5, with D maybe TRBD2 (5 bases). The germline V gene has CDR1 SGHRS and CDR2 YFSETQ. V was cut by 4 bases and J by 1 base, with 14 bases left in between. The CDR3 has 15 amino acids. CDR3: CASSLRTGSQETQYF. For the CDR3, the DNA is TGCGCCAGCAGCCTCCGGACGGGAAGCCAAGAGACCCAGTACTTC.

This clonotype showed up many times. The chain recombines TRBV7-9 with TRBJ1-4; a weak D match, TRBD1 (5 bases). The CDR3 covers 18 residues. V lost 5 bases, J lost 0 bases, and 19 bases lay in between. Germline V CDR1 and CDR2: SEHNR, FQNEAQ (reference sequence). CDR3 protein: CASSETIDGAATNEKLFF. The CDR3, as DNA: TGTGCCAGCAGCGAGACAATTGATGGGGCCGCAACTAATGAAAAACTGTTTTTT.

This chain joins TRBV7-2 and TRBJ2-1; D gene unclear. The V end was cut by 5 bases, the J end by 0 bases, with 11 bases between. This CDR3 spans 15 amino acids. The germline V gene has CDR1 SGHTA and CDR2 FQGNSA. The CDR3 DNA follows: TGTGCCAGCAGCCCCTGGATGGGCTCCTACAATGAGCAGTTCTTC. Its translation: CASSPWMGSYNEQFF. Looking up the rest from reference TRBV7-2 and TRBJ2-1 gives the full variable domain: GAGVSQSPSNKVTEKGKDVELRCDPISGHTALYWYRQSLGQGLEFLIYFQGNSAPDKSGLPSDRFSAERTGGSVSTLTIQRTQQEDSAVYLCASSPWMGSYNEQFFGPGTRLTVL.

There are a few counts of this clonotype. The chain uses TRBV12-3 or TRBV12-4 and TRBJ1-4, with no clear D. V was trimmed by 5 bases and J by 4 bases, leaving 14 bases between them. The CDR3 is 15 amino acids. The CDR3 here is CASSPIEPYNEKLFF. CDR3 in DNA: TGTGCCAGCAGTCCCATCGAGCCGTATAATGAAAAACTGTTTTTT.

This clonotype was seen repeatedly, ten times or more. The CDR3 region is CASSDRGTEAFF. CDR3 DNA: TGTGCCAGCAGCGATAGGGGAACTGAAGCTTTCTTT. V usage is TRBV7-9 and J usage is TRBJ1-1, with a tentative D call TRBD1 (5 bases). The CDR3 totals 12 residues. The ends were cut back, 5 bases at V and 5 bases at J, with 9 bases in the middle. Per the germline V gene, CDR1 is SEHNR and CDR2 is FQNEAQ (reference sequence).

This clonotype was seen just once. The chain recombines TRBV12-3 or TRBV12-4 with TRBJ1-2; TRBD1 aligns across 7 bases. Germline trimming cut 2 bases from V and 8 bases from J; bases unmatched to any gene: 8. This CDR3 is 14 amino acids long. The CDR3 DNA follows: TGTGCCAGCAGTTTAATCGGGACAGACTTAGGCTACACCTTC. Translated, it gives CASSLIGTDLGYTF.

This clonotype was seen ten or more times. CDR3 amino acids: CASSPVSAVREQFF. CDR3 DNA: TGTGCCAGCAGCCCTGTTTCCGCGGTTCGTGAGCAGTTCTTC. This chain connects TRBV7-2 to TRBJ2-1; D uncertain. In germline, CDR1 is SGHTA, CDR2 FQGNSA. This CDR3 has 14 residues. Trimming removed 5 bases at V and 9 bases at J, with 17 bases between.

V and J are TRBV7-6 and TRBJ2-3, with 7 bases lining up with TRBD2. V was clipped by 5 bases and J by 3 bases; unmatched bases: 11. Per germline, CDR1 SGHVS and CDR2 FNYEAQ. The CDR3 is 16 amino acids. In DNA, the CDR3 is TGTGCCAGCAGCCCCCTCGAGGGAGGGGTGACAGATACGCAGTATTTT. This translates into CASSPLEGGVTDTQYF.

The J gene is TRBJ2-7, the V gene TRBV12-3 or TRBV12-4, with 7 nucleotides matching TRBD2. This CDR3 region has 14 residues. Trimming removed 5 bases from V and 2 bases from J; junction bases left unmatched: 6. The CDR3 protein is CASSPTRGAYEQYF. The CDR3 region has the DNA TGTGCCAGCAGTCCCACACGGGGGGCCTACGAGCAGTACTTC.

This clonotype was picked up a small number of times. J is TRBJ2-1 and V is TRBV20-1, with TRBD1 as a possible D gene (6 bases). The V gene's germline CDR1 is DFQATT and CDR2 SNEGSKA (reference sequence). This CDR3 spans 15 amino acids. Trimming removed 1 base at V and 6 bases at J, with 16 bases between. The CDR3 coding sequence is TGCAGTGCTAGAGGGGACCAGGGGTCGGGCAATGAGCAGTTCTTC. It translates to CSARGDQGSGNEQFF.

This clonotype was detected a few times. The V and J genes are TRBV12-5 and TRBJ2-5, with 12 bases fitting TRBD2. With V trimmed by 2 bases and J by 5 bases, 9 bases remained unmatched. Germline-derived CDR1 and CDR2 are LGHNT and FRNRAP. This CDR3 is built from 17 residues. DNA of the CDR3: TGTGCTAGTGGTTTGCCGCCGCCGACTAGCGGGAGTGAGACCCAGTACTTC. Its protein product is CASGLPPPTSGSETQYF. The full variable domain, in which reference TRBV12-5 and TRBJ2-5 provide the parts outside the CDR3, is DARVTQTPRHKVTEMGQEVTMRCQPILGHNTVFWYRQTMMQGLELLAYFRNRAPLDDSGMPKDRFSAEMPDATLATLKIQPSEPRDSAVYFCASGLPPPTSGSETQYFGPGTRLLVL.

The sample holds a few counts of this clonotype. The junction does not match germline at one end; this may be a read error. V usage is TRBV7-6 and J usage is TRBJ2-7, with a possible D match to TRBD1 (6 bases). This CDR3 contains 13 residues. Looked up from germline, CDR1 is SGHVS and CDR2 is FNYEAQ. The CDR3 DNA reads as TGTGCCAACAGCTCGGACAGATACTACGAGCAGTACTTC. Protein: CANSSDRYYEQYF.

This clonotype was seen ten or more times. This sequence joins TRBV7-2 and TRBJ2-5; a possible D gene is TRBD2 (5 bases). Looked up from germline, CDR1 is SGHTA and CDR2 is FQGNSA. CDR3 length: 17 amino acids. The V end was cut by 0 bases, the J end by 5 bases, with 19 bases between. The CDR3 protein is CASSLAGNPRVKETQYF. In DNA, the CDR3 is TGTGCCAGCAGCTTAGCCGGGAATCCGAGGGTAAAGGAGACCCAGTACTTC.

The chain has TRBV10-3 and TRBJ1-5; D gene ambiguous. From germline, CDR1 is ENHRY and CDR2 SYGVKD. The germline V and J ends were trimmed by 10 bases and 1 base, with 17 bases remaining between them. The CDR3 consists of 15 residues. The CDR3 spells CATMGWEGSNQPQHF. The CDR3 DNA reads TGTGCCACCATGGGTTGGGAGGGAAGCAATCAGCCCCAGCATTTT.

The chain combines TRBV10-3 with TRBJ1-5; no definite D call. This CDR3 has 13 amino acids. V gave up 8 bases and J gave up 6 bases, with 14 bases separating them. The V gene's germline CDR1 is ENHRY and CDR2 SYGVKD. The CDR3: CAIRSGDRQPQHF. The CDR3 DNA sequence: TGTGCCATCCGATCGGGAGATCGTCAGCCCCAGCATTTT.

This clonotype was counted between two and nine times. This chain connects TRBV20-1 to TRBJ2-5, with 9 bases identical to TRBD2. Germline trimming cut 5 bases from V and 5 bases from J; bases unmatched to any gene: 3. Germline V gene data show CDR1 as DFQATT and CDR2 as SNEGSKA (reference sequence). The CDR3 runs 12 residues. The CDR3 region is CSAPSGVETQYF. CDR3 DNA: TGCAGTGCTCCTAGCGGGGTCGAGACCCAGTACTTC.

J is TRBJ1-6 and V is TRBV27, with TRBD1 as a possible D gene (5 bases). Germline CDR1 reads MNHEY; CDR2 reads SMNVEV (reference sequence). The CDR3 spans 15 residues. V was trimmed by 7 bases and J by 7 bases, leaving 17 bases between them. CDR3 in DNA: TGTGCCAGCAAATCCCTGGGGCCGGGGAATTCACCCCTCCACTTT. This sequence encodes CASKSLGPGNSPLHF.

The gene calls are TRBV12-3 or TRBV12-4 and TRBJ2-7; no definite D call. The ends were cut back, 4 bases at V and 7 bases at J, with 11 bases in the middle. This CDR3 is built from 12 residues. CDR3 sequence reads: CASSSDWQEQYF. The DNA for the CDR3 is TGTGCCAGCAGTTCCGACTGGCAGGAGCAGTACTTC.

The rearrangement joins TRBV20-1 to TRBJ2-7; weak D call: TRBD1 (7 bases). Germline-derived CDR1 and CDR2 are DFQATT and SNEGSKA (reference sequence). This CDR3 is 14 amino acids long. V was pared by 6 bases and J by 7 bases, with 22 bases between. CDR3 in DNA: TGCAGTGCCGCTAACCACAGGGGAGGAGATGAGCAGTACTTC. It encodes CSAANHRGGDEQYF.

This clonotype was detected only a few times. The chain combines TRBV10-3 with TRBJ2-3, with 9 bases identical to TRBD1. The CDR3 is 14 residues long. Looked up from germline, CDR1 is ENHRY and CDR2 is SYGVKD. The ends lost 8 bases at V and 3 bases at J; junction bases unmatched: 6. Written as DNA, the CDR3 is TGTGCCATCGGAGACAGGGGGTTTACAGATACGCAGTATTTT. This gives the protein CAIGDRGFTDTQYF.